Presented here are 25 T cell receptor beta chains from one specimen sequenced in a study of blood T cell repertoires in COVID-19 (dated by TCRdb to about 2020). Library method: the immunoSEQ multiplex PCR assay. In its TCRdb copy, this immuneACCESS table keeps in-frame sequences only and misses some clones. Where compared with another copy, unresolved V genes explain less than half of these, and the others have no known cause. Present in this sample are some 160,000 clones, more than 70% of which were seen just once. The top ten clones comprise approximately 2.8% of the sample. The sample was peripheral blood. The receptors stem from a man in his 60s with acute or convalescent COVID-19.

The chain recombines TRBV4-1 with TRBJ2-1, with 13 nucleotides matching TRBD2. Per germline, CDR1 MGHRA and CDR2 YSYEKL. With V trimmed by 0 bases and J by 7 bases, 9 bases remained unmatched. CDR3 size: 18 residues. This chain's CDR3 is CASSQDITSGGARNEQFF. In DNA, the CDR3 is TGCGCCAGCAGCCAAGATATTACTAGCGGGGGGGCCCGAAATGAGCAGTTCTTC.

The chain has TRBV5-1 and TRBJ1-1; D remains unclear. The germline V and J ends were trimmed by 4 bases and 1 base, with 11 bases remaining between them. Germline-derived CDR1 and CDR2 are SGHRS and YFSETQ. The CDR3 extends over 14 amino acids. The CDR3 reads CASSDGGPNTEAFF. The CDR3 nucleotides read TGCGCCAGCAGCGACGGCGGTCCGAACACTGAAGCTTTCTTT.

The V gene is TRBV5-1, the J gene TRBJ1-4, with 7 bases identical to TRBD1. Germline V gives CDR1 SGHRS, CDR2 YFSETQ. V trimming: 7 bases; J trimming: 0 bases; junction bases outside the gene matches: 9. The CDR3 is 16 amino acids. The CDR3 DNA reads TGCGCCAGCCGAGCAGGGGGGCTTGCAACTAATGAAAAACTGTTTTTT. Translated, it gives CASRAGGLATNEKLFF.

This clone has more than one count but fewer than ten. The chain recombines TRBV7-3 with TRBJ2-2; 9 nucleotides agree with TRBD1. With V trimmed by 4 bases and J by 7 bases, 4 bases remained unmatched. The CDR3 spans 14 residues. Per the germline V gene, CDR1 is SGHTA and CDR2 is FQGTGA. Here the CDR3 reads CASSSGQGHGELFF. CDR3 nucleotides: TGTGCCAGCAGCTCGGGACAGGGCCACGGGGAGCTGTTTTTT.

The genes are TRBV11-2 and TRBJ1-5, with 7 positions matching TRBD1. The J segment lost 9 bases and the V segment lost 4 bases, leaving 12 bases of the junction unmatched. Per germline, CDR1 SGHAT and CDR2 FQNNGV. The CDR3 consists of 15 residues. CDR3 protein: CASSSRGQGDSPQHF. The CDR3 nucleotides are TGTGCCAGCAGCTCCCGGGGGCAGGGGGATTCGCCCCAGCATTTT.

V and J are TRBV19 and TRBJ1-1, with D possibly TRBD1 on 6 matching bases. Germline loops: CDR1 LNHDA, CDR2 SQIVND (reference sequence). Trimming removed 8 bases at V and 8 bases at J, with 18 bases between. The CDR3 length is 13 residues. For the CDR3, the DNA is TGTGCCAGTGCGGCCAGACCGGGGGGCGAAGCTTTCTTT. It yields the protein CASAARPGGEAFF.

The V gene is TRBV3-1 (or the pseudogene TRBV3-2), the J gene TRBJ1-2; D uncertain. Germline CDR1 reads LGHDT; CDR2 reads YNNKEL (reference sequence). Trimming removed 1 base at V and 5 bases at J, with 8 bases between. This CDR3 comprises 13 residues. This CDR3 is CASSQVFSYGYTF. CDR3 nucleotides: TGTGCCAGCAGCCAAGTGTTCAGTTATGGCTACACCTTC.

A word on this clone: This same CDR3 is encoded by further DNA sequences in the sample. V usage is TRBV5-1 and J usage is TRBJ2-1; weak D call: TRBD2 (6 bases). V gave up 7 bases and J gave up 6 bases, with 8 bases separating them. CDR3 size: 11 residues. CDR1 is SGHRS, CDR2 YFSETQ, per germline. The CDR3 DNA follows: TGCGCCAGCCTGGGGGGCAATGAGCAGTTCTTC. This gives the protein CASLGGNEQFF.

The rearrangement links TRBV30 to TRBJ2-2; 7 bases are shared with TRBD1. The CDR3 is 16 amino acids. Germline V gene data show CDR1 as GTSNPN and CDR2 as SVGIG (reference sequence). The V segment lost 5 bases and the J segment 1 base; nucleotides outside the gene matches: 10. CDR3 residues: CAWDRQGSLNTGELFF. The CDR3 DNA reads TGTGCCTGGGATAGACAGGGAAGTTTGAACACCGGGGAGCTGTTTTTT.

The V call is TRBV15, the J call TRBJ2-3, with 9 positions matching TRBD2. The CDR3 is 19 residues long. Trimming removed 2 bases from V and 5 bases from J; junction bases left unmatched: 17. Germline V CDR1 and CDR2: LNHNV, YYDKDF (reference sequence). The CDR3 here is CATSRSRTSASGALDTQYF. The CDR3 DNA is TGTGCCACCAGCAGATCCAGGACTTCTGCTAGCGGGGCGTTAGATACGCAGTATTTT.

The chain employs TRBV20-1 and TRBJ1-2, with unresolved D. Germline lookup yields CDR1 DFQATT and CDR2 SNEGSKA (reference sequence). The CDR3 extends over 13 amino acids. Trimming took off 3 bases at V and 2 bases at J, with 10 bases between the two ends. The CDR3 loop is CSASHQENYGYTF. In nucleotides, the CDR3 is TGCAGTGCTAGTCACCAGGAAAACTATGGCTACACCTTC.

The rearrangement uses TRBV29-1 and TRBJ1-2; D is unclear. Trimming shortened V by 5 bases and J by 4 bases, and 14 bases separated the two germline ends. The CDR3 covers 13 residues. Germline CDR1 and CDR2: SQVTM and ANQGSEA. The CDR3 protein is CSVLPSGGYGYTF. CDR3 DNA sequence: TGCAGCGTTCTCCCCTCGGGAGGCTATGGCTACACCTTC.

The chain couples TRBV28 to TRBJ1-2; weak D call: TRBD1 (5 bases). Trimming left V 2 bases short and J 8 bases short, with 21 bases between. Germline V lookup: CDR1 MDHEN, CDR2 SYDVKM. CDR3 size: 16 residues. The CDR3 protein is CASSLRSTPSGVGYTF. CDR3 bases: TGTGCCAGCAGTTTACGCAGTACCCCCTCGGGGGTCGGCTACACCTTC.

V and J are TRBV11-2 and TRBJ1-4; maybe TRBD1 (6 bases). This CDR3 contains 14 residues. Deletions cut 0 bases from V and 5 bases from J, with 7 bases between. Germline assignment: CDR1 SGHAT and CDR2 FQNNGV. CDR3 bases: TGTGCCAGCAGCTTAGACAGGGGAAATGAAAAACTGTTTTTT. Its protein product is CASSLDRGNEKLFF. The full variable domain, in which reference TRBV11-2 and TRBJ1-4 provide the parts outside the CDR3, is EAGVAQSPRYKIIEKRQSVAFWCNPISGHATLYWYQQILGQGPKLLIQFQNNGVVDDSQLPKDRFSAERLKGVDSTLKIQPAKLEDSAVYLCASSLDRGNEKLFFGSGTQLSVL.

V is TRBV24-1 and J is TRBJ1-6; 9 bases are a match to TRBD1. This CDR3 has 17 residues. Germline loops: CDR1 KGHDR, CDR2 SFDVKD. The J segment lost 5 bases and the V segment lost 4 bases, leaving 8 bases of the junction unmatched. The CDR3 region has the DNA TGTGCCACCAGTGACTCTTCCCGGGACAGGGATAATTCACCCCTCCACTTT. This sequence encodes CATSDSSRDRDNSPLHF.

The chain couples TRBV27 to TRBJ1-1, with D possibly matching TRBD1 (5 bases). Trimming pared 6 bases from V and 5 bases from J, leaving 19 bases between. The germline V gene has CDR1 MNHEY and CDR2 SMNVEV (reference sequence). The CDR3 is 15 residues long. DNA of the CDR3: TGTGCCAGCAGGAGGCCAGTCGGGGCGGGAACTGAAGCTTTCTTT. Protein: CASRRPVGAGTEAFF.

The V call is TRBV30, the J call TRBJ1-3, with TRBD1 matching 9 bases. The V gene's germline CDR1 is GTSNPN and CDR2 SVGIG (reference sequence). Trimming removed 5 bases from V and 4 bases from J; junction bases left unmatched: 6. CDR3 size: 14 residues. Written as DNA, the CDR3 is TGTGCCTGGGTGCCGGGACAGGGAGGAAACACCATATATTTT. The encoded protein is CAWVPGQGGNTIYF.

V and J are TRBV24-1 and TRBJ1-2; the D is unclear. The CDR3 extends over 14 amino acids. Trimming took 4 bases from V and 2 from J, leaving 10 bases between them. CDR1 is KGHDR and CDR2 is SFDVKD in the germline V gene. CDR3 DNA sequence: TGTGCCACCAGTGACACAGTGAAAAACTATGGCTACACCTTC. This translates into CATSDTVKNYGYTF.

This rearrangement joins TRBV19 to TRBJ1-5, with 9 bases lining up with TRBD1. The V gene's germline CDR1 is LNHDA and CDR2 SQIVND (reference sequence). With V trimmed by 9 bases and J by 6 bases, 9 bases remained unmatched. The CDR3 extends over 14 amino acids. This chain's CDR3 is CASKKTTGGQPQHF. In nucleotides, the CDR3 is TGTGCCAGCAAGAAAACGACAGGGGGTCAGCCCCAGCATTTT.

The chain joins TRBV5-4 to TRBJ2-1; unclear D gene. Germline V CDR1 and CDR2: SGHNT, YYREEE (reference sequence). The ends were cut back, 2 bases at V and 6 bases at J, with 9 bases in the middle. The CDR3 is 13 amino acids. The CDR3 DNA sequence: TGTGCCAGCAGCTTCGGCGAGGCCAATGAGCAGTTCTTC. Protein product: CASSFGEANEQFF. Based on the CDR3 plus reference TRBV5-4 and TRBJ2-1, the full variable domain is ETGVTQSPTHLIKTRGQQVTLRCSSQSGHNTVSWYQQALGQGPQFIFQYYREEENGRGNFPPRFSGLQFPNYSSELNVNALELDDSALYLCASSFGEANEQFFGPGTRLTVL.

The CDR3 coding sequence is TGTGCCAGTAGTATTTCCGGGTCTTTTTCTGGAAACACCATATATTTT. It codes for CASSISGSFSGNTIYF. The chain is built from TRBV19 and TRBJ1-3; D uncertain. The CDR3 length is 16 residues. With 3 bases removed from V and 1 base from J, the gap between germline ends came to 13 bases. Germline V gene data show CDR1 as LNHDA and CDR2 as SQIVND (reference sequence).

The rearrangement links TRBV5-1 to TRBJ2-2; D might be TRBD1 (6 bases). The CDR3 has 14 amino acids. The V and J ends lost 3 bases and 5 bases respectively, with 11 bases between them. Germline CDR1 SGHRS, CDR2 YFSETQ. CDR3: CASSSWGQTGELFF. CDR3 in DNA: TGCGCCAGCAGCTCTTGGGGGCAGACCGGGGAGCTGTTTTTT.

This CDR3 reads CASSLWGGGNGDEQFF. The CDR3 DNA is TGTGCCAGCAGTTTATGGGGCGGGGGGAATGGGGATGAGCAGTTCTTC. The chain combines TRBV27 with TRBJ2-1; 8 positions match TRBD2. There are 16 residues in the CDR3. The V gene's germline CDR1 is MNHEY and CDR2 SMNVEV (reference sequence). The V and J ends lost 1 base and 8 bases, in that order; junction bases with no gene match: 10.

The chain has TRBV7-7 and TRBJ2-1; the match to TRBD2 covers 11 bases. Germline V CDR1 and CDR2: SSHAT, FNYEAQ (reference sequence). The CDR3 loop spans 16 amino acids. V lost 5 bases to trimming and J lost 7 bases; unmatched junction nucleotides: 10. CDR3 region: CASSQGLAGGGNEQFF. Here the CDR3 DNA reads TGTGCCAGCAGCCAGGGGCTAGCGGGGGGCGGGAATGAGCAGTTCTTC.

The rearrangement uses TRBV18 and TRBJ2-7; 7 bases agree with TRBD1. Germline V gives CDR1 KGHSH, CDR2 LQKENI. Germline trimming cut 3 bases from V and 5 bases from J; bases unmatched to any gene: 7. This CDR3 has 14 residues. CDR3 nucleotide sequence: TGTGCCAGCTCACCCCGGGACAGTGGGAACGAGCAGTACTTC. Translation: CASSPRDSGNEQYF.